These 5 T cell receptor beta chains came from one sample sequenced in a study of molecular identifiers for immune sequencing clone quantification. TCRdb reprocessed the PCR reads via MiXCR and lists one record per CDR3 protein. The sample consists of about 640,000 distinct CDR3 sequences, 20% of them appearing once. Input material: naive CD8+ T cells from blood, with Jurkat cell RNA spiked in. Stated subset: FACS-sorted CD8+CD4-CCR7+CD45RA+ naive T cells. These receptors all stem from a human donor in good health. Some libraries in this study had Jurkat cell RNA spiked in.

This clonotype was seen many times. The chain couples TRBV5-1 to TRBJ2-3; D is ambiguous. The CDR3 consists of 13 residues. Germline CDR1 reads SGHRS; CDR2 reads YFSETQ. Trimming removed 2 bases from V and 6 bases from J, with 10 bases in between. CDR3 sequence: CASSFTVGDTQYF. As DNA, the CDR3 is TGCGCCAGCAGCTTTACCGTGGGGGATACGCAGTATTTT.

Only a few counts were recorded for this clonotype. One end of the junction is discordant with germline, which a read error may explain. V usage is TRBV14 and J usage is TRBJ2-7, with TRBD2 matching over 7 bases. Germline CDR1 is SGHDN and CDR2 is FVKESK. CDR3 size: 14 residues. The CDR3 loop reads CASSQVAGYYEQCF. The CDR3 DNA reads TGTGCCAGCAGCCAAGTAGCGGGCTACTACGAGCAGTGCTTC.

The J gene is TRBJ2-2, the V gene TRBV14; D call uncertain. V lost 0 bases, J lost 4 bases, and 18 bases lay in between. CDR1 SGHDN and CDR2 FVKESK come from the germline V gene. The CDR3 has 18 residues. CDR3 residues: CASSQDLGNPVGTGELFF. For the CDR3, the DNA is TGTGCCAGCAGCCAAGATTTGGGGAACCCGGTGGGCACCGGGGAGCTGTTTTTT.

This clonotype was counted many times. CDR3 sequence reads: CSARDLGQSNTEAFF. CDR3 in DNA: TGCAGTGCTAGAGATCTTGGACAGTCGAACACTGAAGCTTTCTTT. The rearrangement links TRBV20-1 to TRBJ1-1; D possibly corresponds to TRBD1 (6 bases). Trimming cost V 0 bases and J 1 base, with 12 bases left between them. Germline V gene lookup returns CDR1 DFQATT and CDR2 SNEGSKA (reference sequence). The CDR3 length is 15 residues.

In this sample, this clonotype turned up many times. In DNA, the CDR3 is TGTGCCAGCAGCTCGGGACTAGCTCCCTCCTACGAGCAGTACTTC. This sequence encodes CASSSGLAPSYEQYF. The chain links TRBV7-9 to TRBJ2-7; 9 bases align to TRBD2. This CDR3 contains 15 residues. The V gene end was trimmed by 4 bases and the J gene end by 0 bases; junction bases not matched to a gene: 4. CDR1 and CDR2 (germline): SEHNR, FQNEAQ (reference sequence).